The sequence of this TCR beta chain was determined in a study of beta chain features in type 1 diabetes. Broader study findings: Fewer junction insertions and more nucleotide deletions appeared in type 1 diabetes patients. In patients and controls equally, PCR might favor templates that are shorter.

Sequencing targeted expressed TCRB transcripts, as all isolated RNA had been reverse transcribed. Produced via immunoSEQ multiplex PCR; TCRdb's table is partial and in-frame only. In the table there are more than 300,000 clones, about 12% of which are singletons. This CDR3 has 14 amino acids. Germline V lookup: CDR1 SGHRS, CDR2 YFSETQ. The V end lost 2 bases, the J end lost 8 bases, and 14 bases lay between the germline ends. This clone turned up a few times. Its specificity is unknown. The sample taken for sequencing was naive CD4+ T cells from blood. This receptor was taken from a man aged 18 to 30 in good health. The rearrangement uses TRBV5-1 and TRBJ2-1; a possible D gene is TRBD1 (6 bases). CDR3 protein: CASSLRQAGYEQFF. The CDR3 DNA reads as TGCGCCAGCAGCTTAAGACAGGCAGGCTATGAGCAGTTCTTC.